The 2 T cell receptor beta chains below come from one sample, sequenced in a study of blood T cells in healthy people across ages. A second PCR of 7 to 11 cycles used a sample-barcoded 5' primer and a J-beta primer mix. MiXCR was run by TCRdb on the 5' RACE reads, yielding one entry per CDR3 protein. Here the sample spans about 690,000 distinct CDR3 sequences, approximately 40% being singletons. Sequenced sample: blood. The receptor set was obtained from a man aged 80 or over in good health.

This clonotype turned up a few times. The V and J genes are TRBV14 and TRBJ1-2; unclear D gene. CDR3 size: 15 residues. Germline CDR1 is SGHDN and CDR2 is FVKESK. V was shortened by 5 bases and J by 5 bases, with 18 bases between the two germline ends. CDR3 sequence (DNA): TGTGCCAGCAGCTACGATGACGCCCAGGAGTATGGCTACACCTTC. Residues: CASSYDDAQEYGYTF.

This clonotype has at least ten counts. The chain carries TRBV6-6 and TRBJ2-7; weak D call: TRBD1 (6 bases). The CDR3 contains 13 residues. Trimming shortened V by 6 bases and J by 2 bases, and 11 bases separated the two germline ends. Germline CDR1 reads MNHNY; CDR2 reads SVGAGI (reference sequence). CDR3: CASRYGQTYEQYF. For the CDR3, the DNA is TGTGCCAGCAGATATGGACAGACCTACGAGCAGTACTTC.